This T cell receptor beta chain was found in a study of blood T cell repertoires in COVID-19. Assay used: immunoSEQ multiplex PCR; TCRdb lists only in-frame clones, some missing. Here the sample spans approximately 280,000 clones, roughly 80% being singletons. Trimming removed 0 bases from V and 5 bases from J; junction bases left unmatched: 9. Per germline, CDR1 SGHVS and CDR2 FQNEAQ. This CDR3 spans 16 amino acids. The clonotype was recovered from a man aged 35 to 55 who had been exposed to COVID-19. The chain has TRBV7-8 and TRBJ1-2; TRBD1 aligns across 7 bases. Sequencing was carried out using PBMCs or T cells enriched from blood (not recorded which). CDR3 DNA: TGTGCCAGCAGCTTAGCTGACAGGGTTGGAGGGTATGGCTACACCTTC. It yields the protein CASSLADRVGGYGYTF. The whole variable domain, remainder taken from reference TRBV7-8 and TRBJ1-2, is GAGVSQSPRYKVAKRGQDVALRCDPISGHVSLFWYQQALGQGPEFLTYFQNEAQLDKSGLPSDRFFAERPEGSVSTLKIQRTQQEDSAVYLCASSLADRVGGYGYTFGSGTRLTVV.